The 12 T cell receptor beta chains below all came from one sample that was sequenced in a study of cytomegalovirus exposure and HLA in healthy donors. PCR amplification relied on 60 Vbeta primers (plus 13 Jbeta primers). Generated by immunoSEQ multiplex PCR, the TCRdb table keeps only in-frame clones and is missing some. The sample includes 85,000 to 130,000 clones, 75% of them seen just once. Sequenced material: PBMCs. These receptors were collected from a man aged 40-49 years in good health and CMV-seronegative.

The V call is TRBV5-4, the J call TRBJ2-3, with D possibly TRBD2 on 7 matching bases. Germline V gene sequence: CDR1 SGHNT, CDR2 YYREEE (reference sequence). This CDR3 has 16 amino acids. V was pared by 10 bases and J by 4 bases, with 25 bases between. CDR3 in DNA: TGTGCCTGTTCTTATGGGGGGGCGCTTAGCGCAGATACGCAGTATTTT. Its translation is CACSYGGALSADTQYF.

The gene calls are TRBV5-1 and TRBJ2-2, with a weak D call TRBD2 (7 bases). Germline lookup yields CDR1 SGHRS and CDR2 YFSETQ. The CDR3 has 14 residues. Trimming cost V 6 bases and J 4 bases, with 13 bases left between them. The CDR3 DNA is TGCGCCAGCAATGCGCGGGGGCGCACCGGGGAGCTGTTTTTT. This encodes CASNARGRTGELFF.

The chain carries TRBV28 and TRBJ1-1; D may be TRBD1 (6 bases). CDR3 length equals 12 residues. Between the trimmed V and J ends, which lost 10 bases and 4 bases, there was a span of 13 bases. Germline V gene data show CDR1 as MDHEN and CDR2 as SYDVKM. CDR3 residues: CAIIQGGTEAFF. Here the CDR3 DNA reads TGTGCCATCATACAGGGTGGCACTGAAGCTTTCTTT. Complete variable domain (other parts from reference TRBV28 and TRBJ1-1): DVKVTQSSRYLVKRTGEKVFLECVQDMDHENMFWYRQDPGLGLRLIYFSYDVKMKEKGDIPEGYSVSREKKERFSLILESASTNQTSMYLCAIIQGGTEAFFGQGTRLTVV.

V gene TRBV7-8 combines with J gene TRBJ2-1, with D perhaps TRBD2 (5 bases). V was shortened by 2 bases and J by 0 bases, with 17 bases between the two germline ends. Germline V gene lookup returns CDR1 SGHVS and CDR2 FQNEAQ. The CDR3 extends over 18 amino acids. The CDR3 loop reads CASSLRAPGVNSYNEQFF. CDR3 bases: TGTGCCAGCAGCTTAAGAGCACCCGGGGTGAACTCCTACAATGAGCAGTTCTTC.

The rearrangement uses TRBV7-6 and TRBJ1-1; 8 bases are a match to TRBD1. CDR1 SGHVS and CDR2 FNYEAQ come from the germline V gene. J gave up 1 base and V 4 bases, and 14 bases lay outside the gene matches. The CDR3 runs 18 residues. CDR3 protein: CASSSPGQASGRNTEAFF. In DNA, the CDR3 is TGTGCCAGCAGCTCCCCGGGACAGGCGTCTGGTAGGAACACTGAAGCTTTCTTT.

The gene calls are TRBV5-8 and TRBJ2-3, with D possibly matching TRBD2 (6 bases). The CDR3 totals 16 residues. Between the trimmed V and J ends, which lost 4 bases and 6 bases, there was a span of 21 bases. Germline V gene sequence: CDR1 SGHTS, CDR2 YDEGEE. CDR3 bases: TGTGCCAGCAGCCATACCGGGACTCAAGCCGCGGATACGCAGTATTTT. Encoded protein: CASSHTGTQAADTQYF.

The chain carries TRBV20-1 and TRBJ2-3; TRBD2 agrees at 8 bases. Trimming removed 3 bases from V and 11 bases from J; junction bases left unmatched: 4. The germline V gene encodes CDR1 DFQATT and CDR2 SNEGSKA (reference sequence). The CDR3 loop spans 11 amino acids. The CDR3 DNA reads as TGCAGTGCTAGCGAAGCGGGGGAGCAGTATTTT. Protein product: CSASEAGEQYF.

The chain joins TRBV2 to TRBJ2-2; D is unresolved. CDR1 and CDR2 from the germline V gene are SNHLY and FYNNEI. This CDR3 region has 14 residues. With 8 bases removed from V and 3 bases from J, the gap between germline ends came to 13 bases. The CDR3 sequence is CASLLIPDTGELFF. The DNA for the CDR3 is TGTGCCAGCCTGCTTATCCCGGACACCGGGGAGCTGTTTTTT. The full variable domain, with the rest looked up from reference TRBV2 and TRBJ2-2, is EPEVTQTPSHQVTQMGQEVILRCVPISNHLYFYWYRQILGQKVEFLVSFYNNEISEKSEIFDDQFSVERPDGSNFTLKIRSTKLEDSAMYFCASLLIPDTGELFFGEGSRLTVL.

This rearrangement joins TRBV29-1 to TRBJ2-7, with D possibly TRBD1 on 5 matching bases. Per germline, CDR1 SQVTM and CDR2 ANQGSEA. Trimming cost V 3 bases and J 6 bases, with 12 bases left between them. This CDR3 spans 12 amino acids. CDR3 coding DNA: TGCAGCGTTGACCAGGGTTTTGGCGAGCAGTACTTC. Translation: CSVDQGFGEQYF.

The genes are TRBV4-2 and TRBJ2-1, with 9 bases fitting TRBD1. Trimming at V came to 4 bases and at J to 7 bases, leaving 8 bases not matched to a gene. From germline, CDR1 is LGHNA and CDR2 YNFKEQ. CDR3 size: 15 residues. The CDR3 bases are TGTGCCAGCAGCCTCCGGGACAGGGAAATTAATGAGCAGTTCTTC. It specifies CASSLRDREINEQFF.

This clone turned up a few times. The chain is built from TRBV5-4 and TRBJ2-2, with a weak D call TRBD1 (6 bases). This CDR3 is 14 amino acids long. The V end was cut by 2 bases, the J end by 6 bases, with 11 bases between. Germline CDR1 SGHNT, CDR2 YYREEE (reference sequence). The CDR3 sequence: CASSFGQGSGELFF. The CDR3 DNA reads TGTGCCAGCAGCTTCGGGCAGGGGTCCGGGGAGCTGTTTTTT. Looking up the rest from reference TRBV5-4 and TRBJ2-2 gives the full variable domain: ETGVTQSPTHLIKTRGQQVTLRCSSQSGHNTVSWYQQALGQGPQFIFQYYREEENGRGNFPPRFSGLQFPNYSSELNVNALELDDSALYLCASSFGQGSGELFFGEGSRLTVL.

The V gene is TRBV5-4, the J gene TRBJ2-1; TRBD2 aligns across 15 bases. The CDR3 has 17 residues. Germline V lookup: CDR1 SGHNT, CDR2 YYREEE (reference sequence). The V and J ends lost 0 bases and 7 bases, in that order; junction bases with no gene match: 5. In nucleotides, the CDR3 is TGTGCCAGCAGCTTGGCCGGGACTAGCGGGGGGCGAAATGAGCAGTTCTTC. This codes for CASSLAGTSGGRNEQFF. The full variable domain, with the rest looked up from reference TRBV5-4 and TRBJ2-1, is ETGVTQSPTHLIKTRGQQVTLRCSSQSGHNTVSWYQQALGQGPQFIFQYYREEENGRGNFPPRFSGLQFPNYSSELNVNALELDDSALYLCASSLAGTSGGRNEQFFGPGTRLTVL.